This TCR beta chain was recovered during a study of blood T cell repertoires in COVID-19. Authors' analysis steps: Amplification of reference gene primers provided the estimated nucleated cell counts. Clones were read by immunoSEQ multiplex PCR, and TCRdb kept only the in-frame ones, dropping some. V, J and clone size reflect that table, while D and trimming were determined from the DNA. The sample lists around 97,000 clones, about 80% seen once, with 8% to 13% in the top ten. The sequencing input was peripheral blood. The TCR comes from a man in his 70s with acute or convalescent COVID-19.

CDR3 protein: CASSLVGEGQVEQYF. CDR3 bases: TGCGCCAGCAGCTTGGTCGGGGAAGGTCAGGTCGAGCAGTACTTC. The V call is TRBV5-1, the J call TRBJ2-7, with a weak D call TRBD2 (5 bases). The CDR3 is 15 residues long. Trimming left V 0 bases short and J 6 bases short, with 16 bases between. Germline V lookup: CDR1 SGHRS, CDR2 YFSETQ. The full variable domain, rest sourced from reference TRBV5-1 and TRBJ2-7, is KAGVTQTPRYLIKTRGQQVTLSCSPISGHRSVSWYQQTPGQGLQFLFEYFSETQRNKGNFPGRFSGRQFSNSRSEMNVSTLELGDSALYLCASSLVGEGQVEQYFGPGTRLTVT.